This T cell receptor beta chain was sequenced in a study of blood T cell repertoires in COVID-19. Study-wide background: From the United States, Italy and Spain came samples of acute and convalescent COVID-19. Nucleic acid was either cDNA or gDNA, and it came from T cells, B-cell-depleted T cells, or PBMCs.

This CDR3 is built from 13 residues. CDR1 is SGHNT, CDR2 YENEEA, per germline. The germline V and J ends were trimmed by 5 bases and 8 bases, with 13 bases remaining between them. As originally analysed: The assay estimated nucleated cells by amplifying reference gene primers. Generated by immunoSEQ multiplex PCR, the TCRdb table keeps only in-frame clones and is missing some. V and J calls plus clone size are reproduced from that table; the DNA served to infer D and trimming. The data show over 250,000 clones, with 75% to 85% seen just once and 4% to 6% held by the top ten. The J gene is TRBJ2-1, the V gene TRBV11-3, with D possibly being TRBD2 (6 bases). The sequencing input was peripheral blood. This TCR was sampled from a man aged 50 to 59 with active or convalescent COVID-19. Here the CDR3 DNA reads TGTGCCAGCAGCGCCCGGGACTCCGATGAGCAGTTCTTC. It is translated as CASSARDSDEQFF.